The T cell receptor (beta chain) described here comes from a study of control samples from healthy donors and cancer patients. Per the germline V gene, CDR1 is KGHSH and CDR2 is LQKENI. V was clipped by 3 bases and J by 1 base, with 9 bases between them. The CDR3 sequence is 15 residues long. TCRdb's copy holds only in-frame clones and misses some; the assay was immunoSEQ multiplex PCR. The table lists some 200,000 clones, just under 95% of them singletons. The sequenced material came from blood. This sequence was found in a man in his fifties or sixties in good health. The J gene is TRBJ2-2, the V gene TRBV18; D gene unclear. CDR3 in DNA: TGTGCCAGCTCACCGGAAAGGATGAACACCGGGGAGCTGTTTTTT. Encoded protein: CASSPERMNTGELFF.